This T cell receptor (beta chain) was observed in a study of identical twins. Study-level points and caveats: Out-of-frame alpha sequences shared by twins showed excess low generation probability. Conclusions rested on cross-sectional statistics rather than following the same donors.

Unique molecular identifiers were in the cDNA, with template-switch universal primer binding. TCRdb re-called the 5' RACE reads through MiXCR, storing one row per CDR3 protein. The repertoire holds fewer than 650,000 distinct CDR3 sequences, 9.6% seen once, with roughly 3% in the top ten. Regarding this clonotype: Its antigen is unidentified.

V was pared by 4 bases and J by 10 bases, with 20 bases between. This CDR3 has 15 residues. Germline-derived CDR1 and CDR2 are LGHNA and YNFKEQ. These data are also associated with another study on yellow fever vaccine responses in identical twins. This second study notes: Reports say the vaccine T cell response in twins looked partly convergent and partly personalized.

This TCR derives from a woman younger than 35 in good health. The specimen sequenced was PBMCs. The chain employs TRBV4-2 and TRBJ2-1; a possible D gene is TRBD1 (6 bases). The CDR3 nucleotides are TGTGCCAGCAGCCTAATAAACAAACAGGGTGAAGAGCAGTTCTTC. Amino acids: CASSLINKQGEEQFF.